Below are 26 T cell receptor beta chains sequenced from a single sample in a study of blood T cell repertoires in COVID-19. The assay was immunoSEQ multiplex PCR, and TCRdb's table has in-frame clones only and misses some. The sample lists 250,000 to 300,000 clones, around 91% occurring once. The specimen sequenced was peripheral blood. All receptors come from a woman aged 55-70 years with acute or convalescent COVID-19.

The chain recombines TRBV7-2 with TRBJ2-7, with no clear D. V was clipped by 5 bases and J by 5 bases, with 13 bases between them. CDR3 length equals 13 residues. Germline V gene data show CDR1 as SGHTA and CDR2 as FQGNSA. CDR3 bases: TGTGCCAGCAGCCCCTCTATGATCCACGAGCAGTACTTC. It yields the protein CASSPSMIHEQYF.

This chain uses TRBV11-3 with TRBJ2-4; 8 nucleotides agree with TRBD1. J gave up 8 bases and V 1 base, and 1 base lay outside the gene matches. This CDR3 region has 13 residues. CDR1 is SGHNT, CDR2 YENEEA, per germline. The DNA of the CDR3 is TGTGCCAGCAGCTTAGGACAGGGGCACATTCAGTACTTC. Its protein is CASSLGQGHIQYF.

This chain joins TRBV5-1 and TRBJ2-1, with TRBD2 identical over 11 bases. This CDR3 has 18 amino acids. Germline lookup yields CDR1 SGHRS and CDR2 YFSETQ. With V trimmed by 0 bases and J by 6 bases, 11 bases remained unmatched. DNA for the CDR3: TGCGCCAGCAGCTTGGTGGGTCGTCGACTAGCGGGACCCAATGAGCAGTTCTTC. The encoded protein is CASSLVGRRLAGPNEQFF.

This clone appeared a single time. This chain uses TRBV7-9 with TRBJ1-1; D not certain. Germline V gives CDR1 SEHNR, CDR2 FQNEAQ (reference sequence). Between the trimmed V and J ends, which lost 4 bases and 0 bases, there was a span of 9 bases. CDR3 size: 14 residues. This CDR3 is CASSSLTMNTEAFF. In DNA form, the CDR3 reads TGTGCCAGCAGCTCACTTACGATGAACACTGAAGCTTTCTTT.

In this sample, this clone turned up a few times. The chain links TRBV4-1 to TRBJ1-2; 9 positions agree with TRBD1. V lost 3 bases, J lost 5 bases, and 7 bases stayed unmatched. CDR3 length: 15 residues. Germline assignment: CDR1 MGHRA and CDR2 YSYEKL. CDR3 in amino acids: CASSHTRDRVYGYTF. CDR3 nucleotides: TGCGCCAGCAGCCACACCCGGGACAGGGTGTATGGCTACACCTTC.

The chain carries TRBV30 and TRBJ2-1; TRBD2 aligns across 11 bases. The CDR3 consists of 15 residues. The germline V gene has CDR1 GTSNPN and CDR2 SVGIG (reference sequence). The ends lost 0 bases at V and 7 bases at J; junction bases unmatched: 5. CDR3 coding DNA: TGTGCCTGGAGTGTACTTTCTAGCGGGGGGAATGAGCAGTTCTTC. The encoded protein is CAWSVLSSGGNEQFF.

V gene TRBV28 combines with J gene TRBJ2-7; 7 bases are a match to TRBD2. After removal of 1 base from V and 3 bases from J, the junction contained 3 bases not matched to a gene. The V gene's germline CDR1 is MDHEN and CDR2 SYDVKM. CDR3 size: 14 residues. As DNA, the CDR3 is TGTGCCAGCAGTTTATCTAGCGGCGTCTACGAGCAGTACTTC. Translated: CASSLSSGVYEQYF.

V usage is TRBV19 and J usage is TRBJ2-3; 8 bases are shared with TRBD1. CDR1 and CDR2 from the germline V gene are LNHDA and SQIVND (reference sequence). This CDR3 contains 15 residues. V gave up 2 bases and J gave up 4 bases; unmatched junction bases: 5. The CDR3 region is CASSIRARGPDTQYF. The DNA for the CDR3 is TGTGCCAGTAGTATACGGGCCAGGGGGCCAGATACGCAGTATTTT.

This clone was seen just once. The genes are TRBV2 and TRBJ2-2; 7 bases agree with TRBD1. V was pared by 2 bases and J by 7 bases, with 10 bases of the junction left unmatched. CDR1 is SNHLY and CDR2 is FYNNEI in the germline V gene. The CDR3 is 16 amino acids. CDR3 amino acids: CASSELRGHLSGELFF. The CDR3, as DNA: TGTGCCAGCAGTGAATTGAGGGGGCATTTGAGCGGGGAGCTGTTTTTT.

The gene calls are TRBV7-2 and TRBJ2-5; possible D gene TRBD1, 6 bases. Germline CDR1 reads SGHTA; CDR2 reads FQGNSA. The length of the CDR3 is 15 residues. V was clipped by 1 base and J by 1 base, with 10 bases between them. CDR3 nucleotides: TGTGCCAGCAGCTTAGAGCCAGGGGCCCAAGAGACCCAGTACTTC. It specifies CASSLEPGAQETQYF.

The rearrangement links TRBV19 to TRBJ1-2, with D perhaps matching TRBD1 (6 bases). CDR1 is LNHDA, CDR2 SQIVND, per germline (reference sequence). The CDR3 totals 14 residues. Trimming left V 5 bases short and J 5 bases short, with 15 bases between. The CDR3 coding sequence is TGTGCCAGTAGTTACAGGGAGCCGATATATGGCTACACCTTC. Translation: CASSYREPIYGYTF.

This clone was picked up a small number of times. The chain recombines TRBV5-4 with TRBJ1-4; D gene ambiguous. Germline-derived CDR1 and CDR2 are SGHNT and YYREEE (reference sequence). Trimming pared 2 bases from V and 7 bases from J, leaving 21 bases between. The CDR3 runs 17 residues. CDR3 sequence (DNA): TGTGCCAGCAGCTTCTTTGACTCTACCCATGGTGGTGAAAAACTGTTTTTT. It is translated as CASSFFDSTHGGEKLFF. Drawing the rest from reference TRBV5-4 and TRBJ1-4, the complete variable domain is ETGVTQSPTHLIKTRGQQVTLRCSSQSGHNTVSWYQQALGQGPQFIFQYYREEENGRGNFPPRFSGLQFPNYSSELNVNALELDDSALYLCASSFFDSTHGGEKLFFGSGTQLSVL.

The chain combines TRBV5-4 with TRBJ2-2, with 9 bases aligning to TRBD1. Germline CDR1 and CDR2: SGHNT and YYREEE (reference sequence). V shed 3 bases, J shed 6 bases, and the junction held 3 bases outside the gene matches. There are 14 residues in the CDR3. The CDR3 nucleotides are TGTGCCAGCAGCTGGGGACAGGGTTCCGGGGAGCTGTTTTTT. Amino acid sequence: CASSWGQGSGELFF.

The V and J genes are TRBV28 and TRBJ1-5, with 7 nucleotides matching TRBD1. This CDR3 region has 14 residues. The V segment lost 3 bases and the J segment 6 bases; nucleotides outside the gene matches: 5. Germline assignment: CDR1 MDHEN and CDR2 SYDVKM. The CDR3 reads CASSFTGESQPQHF. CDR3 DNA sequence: TGTGCCAGCAGTTTCACAGGGGAGAGTCAGCCCCAGCATTTT.

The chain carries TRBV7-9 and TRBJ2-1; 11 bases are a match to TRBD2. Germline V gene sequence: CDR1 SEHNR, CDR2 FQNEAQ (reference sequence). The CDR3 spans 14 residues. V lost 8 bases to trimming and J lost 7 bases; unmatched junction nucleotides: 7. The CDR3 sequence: CASWRLAGGNEQFF. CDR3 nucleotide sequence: TGTGCCAGCTGGCGCCTAGCGGGGGGTAATGAGCAGTTCTTC.

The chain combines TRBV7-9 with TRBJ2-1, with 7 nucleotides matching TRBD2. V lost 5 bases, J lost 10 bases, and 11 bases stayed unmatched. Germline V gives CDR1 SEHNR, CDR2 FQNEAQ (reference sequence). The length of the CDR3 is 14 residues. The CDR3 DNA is TGTGCCAGCAGCCGTCTTATGACTAGCCACGAGCAGTTCTTC. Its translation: CASSRLMTSHEQFF.

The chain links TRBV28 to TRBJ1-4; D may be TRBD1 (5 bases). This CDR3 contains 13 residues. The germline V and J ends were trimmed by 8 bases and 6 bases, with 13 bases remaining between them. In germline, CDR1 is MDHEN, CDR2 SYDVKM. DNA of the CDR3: TGTGCCAGCTGGGGCAGGGATGATGAAAAACTGTTTTTT. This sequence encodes CASWGRDDEKLFF.

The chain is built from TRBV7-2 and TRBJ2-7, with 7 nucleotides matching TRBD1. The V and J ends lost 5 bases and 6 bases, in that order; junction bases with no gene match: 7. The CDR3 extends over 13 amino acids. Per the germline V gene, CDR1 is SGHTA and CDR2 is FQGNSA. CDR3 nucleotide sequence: TGTGCCAGCAGCCTAAGGAACAGGGGCGAGCAGTACTTC. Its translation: CASSLRNRGEQYF.

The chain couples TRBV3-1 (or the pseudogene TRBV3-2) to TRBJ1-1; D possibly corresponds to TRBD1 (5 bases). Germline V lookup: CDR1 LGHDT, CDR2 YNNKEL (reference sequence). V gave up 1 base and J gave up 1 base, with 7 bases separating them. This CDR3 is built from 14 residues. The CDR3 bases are TGTGCCAGCAGCCAAGTCGGACAGAACACTGAAGCTTTCTTT. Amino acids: CASSQVGQNTEAFF.

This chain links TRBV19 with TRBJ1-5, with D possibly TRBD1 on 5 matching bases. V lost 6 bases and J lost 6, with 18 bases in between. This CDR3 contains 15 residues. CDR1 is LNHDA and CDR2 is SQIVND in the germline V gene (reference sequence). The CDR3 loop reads CASRGSILGGQPQHF. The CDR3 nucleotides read TGTGCCAGTAGGGGAAGCATTTTGGGGGGTCAGCCCCAGCATTTT.

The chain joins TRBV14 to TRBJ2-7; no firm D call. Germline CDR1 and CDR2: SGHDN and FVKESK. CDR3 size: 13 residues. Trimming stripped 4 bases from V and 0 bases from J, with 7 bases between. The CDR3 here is CASSPRSSYEQYF. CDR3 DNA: TGTGCCAGCAGCCCGCGGTCCTCCTACGAGCAGTACTTC. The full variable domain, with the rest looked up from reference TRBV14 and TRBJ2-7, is EAGVTQFPSHSVIEKGQTVTLRCDPISGHDNLYWYRRVMGKEIKFLLHFVKESKQDESGMPNNRFLAERTGGTYSTLKVQPAELEDSGVYFCASSPRSSYEQYFGPGTRLTVT.

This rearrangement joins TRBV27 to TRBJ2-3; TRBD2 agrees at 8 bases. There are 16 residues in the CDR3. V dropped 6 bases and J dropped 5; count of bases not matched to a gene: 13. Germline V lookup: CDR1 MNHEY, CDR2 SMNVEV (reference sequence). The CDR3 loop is CASSLLQRGRGDTQYF. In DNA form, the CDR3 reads TGTGCCAGCAGCCTCCTCCAGCGGGGGCGGGGAGATACGCAGTATTTT.

Here the CDR3 DNA reads TGTGCCAGTAGTATTCGGGGGGGTTCGACGACCGGGGAGCTGTTTTTT. Its protein is CASSIRGGSTTGELFF. The V gene is TRBV19, the J gene TRBJ2-2, with 8 nucleotides matching TRBD2. With 3 bases clipped from V and 5 bases from J, the junction kept 8 bases outside the gene matches. Germline V lookup: CDR1 LNHDA, CDR2 SQIVND (reference sequence). There are 16 residues in the CDR3.

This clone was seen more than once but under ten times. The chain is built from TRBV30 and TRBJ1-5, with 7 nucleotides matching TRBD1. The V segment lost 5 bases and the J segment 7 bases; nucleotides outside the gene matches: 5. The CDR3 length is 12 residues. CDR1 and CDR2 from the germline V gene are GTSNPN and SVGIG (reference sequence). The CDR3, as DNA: TGTGCCTGGGGAGACAGGGACCAGCCCCAGCATTTT. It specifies CAWGDRDQPQHF.

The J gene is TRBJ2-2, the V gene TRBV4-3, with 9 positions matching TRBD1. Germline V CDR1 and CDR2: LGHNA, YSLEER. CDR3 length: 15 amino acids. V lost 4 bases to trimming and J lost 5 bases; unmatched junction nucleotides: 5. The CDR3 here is CASSLDRGRTGELFF. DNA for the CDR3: TGCGCCAGCAGCCTGGACAGGGGTCGGACCGGGGAGCTGTTTTTT.

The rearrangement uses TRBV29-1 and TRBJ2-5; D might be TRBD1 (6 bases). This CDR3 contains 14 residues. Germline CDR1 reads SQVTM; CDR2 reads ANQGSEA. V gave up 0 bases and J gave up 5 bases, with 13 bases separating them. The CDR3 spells CSVEDRQAAETQYF. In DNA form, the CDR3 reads TGCAGCGTTGAAGATAGACAGGCCGCGGAGACCCAGTACTTC.